Detailed here is one T cell receptor (beta chain). Germline V gene lookup returns CDR1 SGDLS and CDR2 YYNGEE. CDR3 length: 13 residues. V lost 2 bases to trimming and J lost 10 bases, with 13 bases between them. This record belongs to a study of control samples from healthy donors and cancer patients. Here immunoSEQ multiplex PCR was the method, and the copy in TCRdb shows in-frame clones only, minus some. The table lists 130,000 or so clones, 85% to 95% of them singletons. The sequence was collected from a man in his forties in good health. The chain is built from TRBV9 and TRBJ2-1; the D gene is possibly TRBD2 (6 bases). What was sequenced was blood. Here the CDR3 DNA reads TGTGCCAGCAGCGTGGGAGGTACGAAGGAGCAGTTCTTC. Translated: CASSVGGTKEQFF.